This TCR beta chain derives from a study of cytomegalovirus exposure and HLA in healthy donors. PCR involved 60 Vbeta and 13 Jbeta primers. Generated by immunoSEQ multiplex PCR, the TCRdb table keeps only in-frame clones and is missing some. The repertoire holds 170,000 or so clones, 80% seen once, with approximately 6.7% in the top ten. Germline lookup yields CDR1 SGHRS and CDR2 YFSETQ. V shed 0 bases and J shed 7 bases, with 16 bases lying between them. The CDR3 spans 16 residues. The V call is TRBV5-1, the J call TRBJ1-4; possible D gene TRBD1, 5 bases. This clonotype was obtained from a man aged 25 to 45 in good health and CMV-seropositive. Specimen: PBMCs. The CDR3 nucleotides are TGCGCCAGCAGCTTGGCCCTCAGGCTCCAGGGTGAAAAACTGTTTTTT. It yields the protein CASSLALRLQGEKLFF.